This T cell receptor beta chain was identified during a study of blood T cell repertoires in COVID-19. This CDR3 is built from 13 residues. After removal of 8 bases from V and 5 bases from J, the junction contained 1 base not matched to a gene. Per germline, CDR1 MNHEY and CDR2 SVGAGI. Authors' methods: By means of reference gene primer amplification, nucleated cell counts were estimated. The data were produced by immunoSEQ multiplex PCR, yet TCRdb's version contains in-frame clones alone and is incomplete. Clone size and the V and J calls come from that table; the DNA yielded D and trimming. Of 45,000 to 60,000 clones in the sample, approximately 86% were seen once.

The clonotype comes from a man between 60 and 75 years old with acute or convalescent COVID-19. This chain joins TRBV6-5 and TRBJ1-6; 9 bases are shared with TRBD1. The sequenced material came from peripheral blood. The CDR3 here is CASRTGDNSPLHF. The CDR3 DNA follows: TGTGCCAGCCGGACAGGGGATAATTCACCCCTCCACTTT.